These T cell receptor beta chains were read from a single sample in a study of shared clonotypes between healthy human individuals. TCRdb's table, derived via immunoSEQ multiplex PCR, lists solely in-frame clones and lacks some. Of about 600,000 clones listed, almost 97% are singletons. Input material: naive CD4+ T cells sorted from blood. These receptors all stem from a woman in her 30s in good health. The CDR3 runs from the conserved cysteine through the conserved F or W. Each record gives: CDR3 length, clone size, J gene, V gene, CDR3 protein. Some rows mark clone size as missing; the rest say once, few, many or name a class of expanded clone.

length: 13; size: .; J: TRBJ2-2; V: TRBV30; CDR3: CAWNRDGAGELFF
length: 12; size: once; J: TRBJ2-7; V: TRBV2; CDR3: CASSDSGHEQYF
length: 15; size: .; J: TRBJ2-1; V: TRBV7-2; CDR3: CASRPAGGAYNEQFF
length: 10; size: .; J: TRBJ1-1; V: TRBV28; CDR3: CASSLQEAFF
length: 18; size: .; J: TRBJ2-1; V: TRBV7-8; CDR3: CASSPTTGSFLQYNEQFF
length: 19; size: .; J: TRBJ2-3; V: TRBV4-2; CDR3: CASSQRAAGSSRITDTQYF
length: 14; size: .; J: TRBJ2-7; V: TRBV7-9; CDR3: CASRSGTGTYEQYF
length: 15; size: .; J: TRBJ1-5; V: TRBV28; CDR3: CASSRGDRADQPQHF
length: 15; size: .; J: TRBJ2-7; V: TRBV10-3; CDR3: CAISPWQADSYEQYF
length: 16; size: .; J: TRBJ1-5; V: TRBV28; CDR3: CASSADRRYSNQPQHF